The table lists the clone carrying this T cell receptor (beta chain) with a count of one. Germline CDR1 and CDR2: LNHDA and SQIVND (reference sequence). The germline V and J ends were trimmed by 9 bases and 2 bases, with 10 bases remaining between them. This CDR3 region has 13 residues. The data are from a study of blood T cell repertoires in COVID-19. About the research overall: PBMCs, B-cell-depleted T cells, or T cells provided the cDNA or gDNA that made up the material.

Data came from immunoSEQ multiplex PCR; TCRdb stores just in-frame clones and leaves some out. This sample has roughly 200,000 clones, with 75% to 85% found just once. The chain employs TRBV19 and TRBJ2-2; maybe TRBD1 (6 bases). This receptor was obtained from a woman aged 40 to 55 with COVID-19, enrolled during active disease. The source material was peripheral blood. This CDR3 is CASDRRNTGELFF. Here the CDR3 DNA reads TGTGCCAGCGACAGGAGAAACACCGGGGAGCTGTTTTTT. The full variable domain, with the rest looked up from reference TRBV19 and TRBJ2-2, is DGGITQSPKYLFRKEGQNVTLSCEQNLNHDAMYWYRQDPGQGLRLIYYSQIVNDFQKGDIAEGYSVSREKKESFPLTVTSAQKNPTAFYLCASDRRNTGELFFGEGSRLTVL.